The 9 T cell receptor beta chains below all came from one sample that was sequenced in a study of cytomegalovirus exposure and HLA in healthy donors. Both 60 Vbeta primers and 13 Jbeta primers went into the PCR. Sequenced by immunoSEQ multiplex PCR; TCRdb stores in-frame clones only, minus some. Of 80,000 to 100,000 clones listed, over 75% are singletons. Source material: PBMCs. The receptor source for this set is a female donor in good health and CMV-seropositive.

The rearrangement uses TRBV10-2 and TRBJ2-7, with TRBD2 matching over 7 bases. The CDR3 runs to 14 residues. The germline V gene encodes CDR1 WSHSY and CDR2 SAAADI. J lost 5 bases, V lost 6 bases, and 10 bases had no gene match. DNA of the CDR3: TGCGCCAGCAGATCGGGACTACGGGTCGACGAGCAGTACTTC. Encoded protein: CASRSGLRVDEQYF.

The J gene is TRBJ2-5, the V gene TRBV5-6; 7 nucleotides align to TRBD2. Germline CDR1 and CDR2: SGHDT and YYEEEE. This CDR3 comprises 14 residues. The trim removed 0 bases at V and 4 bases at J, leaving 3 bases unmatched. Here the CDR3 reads CASSLARGVETQYF. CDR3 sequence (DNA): TGTGCCAGCAGCTTGGCTCGGGGGGTAGAGACCCAGTACTTC.

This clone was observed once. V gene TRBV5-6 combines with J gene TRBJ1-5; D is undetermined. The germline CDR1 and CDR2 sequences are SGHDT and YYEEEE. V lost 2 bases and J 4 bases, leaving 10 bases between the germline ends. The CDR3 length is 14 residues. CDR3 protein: CASSFGGRNQPQHF. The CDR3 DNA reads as TGTGCCAGCAGCTTTGGAGGGAGGAATCAGCCCCAGCATTTT.

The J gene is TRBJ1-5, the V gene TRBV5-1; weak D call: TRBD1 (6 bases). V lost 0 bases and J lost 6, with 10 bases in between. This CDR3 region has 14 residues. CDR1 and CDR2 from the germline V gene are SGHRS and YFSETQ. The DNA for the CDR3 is TGCGCCAGCAGCTTGGCAGGGGACCGTCAGCCCCAGCATTTT. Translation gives CASSLAGDRQPQHF.

The DNA for the CDR3 is TGTGCCAGCAGCTTCGGACAGGGGGCTGGAAACACCATATATTTT. Its translation: CASSFGQGAGNTIYF. V usage is TRBV7-9 and J usage is TRBJ1-3, with 10 bases fitting TRBD1. This CDR3 is 15 amino acids long. Germline V lookup: CDR1 SEHNR, CDR2 FQNEAQ (reference sequence). Trimming cost V 3 bases and J 2 bases; bases outside gene matches: 1.

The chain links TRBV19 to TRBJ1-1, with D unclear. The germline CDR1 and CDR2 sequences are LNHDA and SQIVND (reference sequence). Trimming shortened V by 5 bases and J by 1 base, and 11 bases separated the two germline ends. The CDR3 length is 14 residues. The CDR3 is CASSPTDWNTEAFF. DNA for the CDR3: TGTGCCAGTAGTCCAACAGATTGGAACACTGAAGCTTTCTTT.

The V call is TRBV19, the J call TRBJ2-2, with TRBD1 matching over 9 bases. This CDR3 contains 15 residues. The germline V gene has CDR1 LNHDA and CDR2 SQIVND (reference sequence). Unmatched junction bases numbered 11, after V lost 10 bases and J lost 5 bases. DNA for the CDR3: TGTGCCACCTACCGGGACAGGGTGGGAACCGGGGAGCTGTTTTTT. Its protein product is CATYRDRVGTGELFF.

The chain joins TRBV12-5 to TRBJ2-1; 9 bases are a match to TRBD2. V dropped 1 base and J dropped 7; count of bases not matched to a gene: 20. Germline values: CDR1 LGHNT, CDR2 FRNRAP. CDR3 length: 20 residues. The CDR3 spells CASGLELGGGRAVSGNEQFF. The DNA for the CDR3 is TGTGCTAGTGGTTTGGAACTAGGAGGCGGGAGGGCAGTCTCGGGAAATGAGCAGTTCTTC.

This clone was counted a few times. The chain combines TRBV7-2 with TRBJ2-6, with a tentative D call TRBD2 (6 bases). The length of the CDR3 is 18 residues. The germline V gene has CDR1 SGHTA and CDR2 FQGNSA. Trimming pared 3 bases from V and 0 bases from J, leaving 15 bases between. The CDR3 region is CASSLGPGLSSGANVLTF. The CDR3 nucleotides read TGTGCCAGCAGCTTGGGTCCGGGACTGAGCTCTGGGGCCAACGTCCTGACTTTC.